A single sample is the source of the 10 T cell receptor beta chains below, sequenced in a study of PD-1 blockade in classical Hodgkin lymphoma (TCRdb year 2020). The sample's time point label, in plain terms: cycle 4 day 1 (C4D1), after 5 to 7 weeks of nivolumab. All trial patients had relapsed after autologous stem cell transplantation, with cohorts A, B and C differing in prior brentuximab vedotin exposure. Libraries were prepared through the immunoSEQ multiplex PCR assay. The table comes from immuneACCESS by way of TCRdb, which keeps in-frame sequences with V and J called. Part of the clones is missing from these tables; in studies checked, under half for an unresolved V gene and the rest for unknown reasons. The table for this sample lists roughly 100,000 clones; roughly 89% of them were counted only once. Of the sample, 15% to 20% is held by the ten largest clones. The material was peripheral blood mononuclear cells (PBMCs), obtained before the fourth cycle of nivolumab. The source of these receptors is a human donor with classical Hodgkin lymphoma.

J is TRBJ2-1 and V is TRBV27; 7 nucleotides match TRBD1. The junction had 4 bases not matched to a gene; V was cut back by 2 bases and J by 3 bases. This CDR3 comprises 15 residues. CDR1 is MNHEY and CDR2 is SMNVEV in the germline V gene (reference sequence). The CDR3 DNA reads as TGTGCCAGCAGTTTAGAAGGGGGCCTCTACAATGAGCAGTTCTTC. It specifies CASSLEGGLYNEQFF.

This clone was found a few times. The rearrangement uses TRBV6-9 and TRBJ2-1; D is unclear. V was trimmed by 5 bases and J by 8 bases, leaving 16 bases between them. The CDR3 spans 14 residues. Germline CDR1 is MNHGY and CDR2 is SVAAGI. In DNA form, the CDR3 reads TGTGCCAGCAGTCGATTAGCTGGGTTGGATGAGCAGTTCTTC. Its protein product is CASSRLAGLDEQFF.

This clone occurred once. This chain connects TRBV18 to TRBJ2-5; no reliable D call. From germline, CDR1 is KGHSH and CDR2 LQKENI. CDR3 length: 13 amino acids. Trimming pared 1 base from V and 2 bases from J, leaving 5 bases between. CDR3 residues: CASSPRVQETQYF. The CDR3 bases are TGTGCCAGCTCACCACGCGTTCAAGAGACCCAGTACTTC.

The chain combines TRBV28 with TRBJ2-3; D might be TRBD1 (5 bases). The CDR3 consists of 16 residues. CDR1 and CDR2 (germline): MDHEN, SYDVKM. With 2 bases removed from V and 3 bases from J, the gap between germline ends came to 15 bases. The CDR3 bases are TGTGCCAGCAGTTTAGGTGGGGCGAGTATTACAGATACGCAGTATTTT. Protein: CASSLGGASITDTQYF.

CDR3 nucleotides: TGTGCCAGCAGCCCCGGGCTAGATTCCCCTAATGAGCAGTTCTTC. Amino acid sequence: CASSPGLDSPNEQFF. The chain joins TRBV7-4 to TRBJ2-1, with D unclear. V lost 5 bases, J lost 7 bases, and 18 bases lay in between. This CDR3 contains 15 residues. CDR1 and CDR2 (germline): SGHVT, SQSDAQ.

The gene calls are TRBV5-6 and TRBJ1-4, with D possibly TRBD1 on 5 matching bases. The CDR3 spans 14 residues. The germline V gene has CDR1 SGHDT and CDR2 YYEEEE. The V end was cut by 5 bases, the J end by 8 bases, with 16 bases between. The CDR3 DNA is TGTGCCAGCAGACGGCAGGGAGCTGGAGAAAAACTGTTTTTT. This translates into CASRRQGAGEKLFF. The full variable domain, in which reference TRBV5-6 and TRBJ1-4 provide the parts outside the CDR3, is DAGVTQSPTHLIKTRGQQVTLRCSPKSGHDTVSWYQQALGQGPQFIFQYYEEEERQRGNFPDRFSGHQFPNYSSELNVNALLLGDSALYLCASRRQGAGEKLFFGSGTQLSVL.

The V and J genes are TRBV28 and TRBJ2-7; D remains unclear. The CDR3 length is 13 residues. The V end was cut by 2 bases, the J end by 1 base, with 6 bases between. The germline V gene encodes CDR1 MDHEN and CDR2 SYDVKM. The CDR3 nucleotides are TGTGCCAGCAGTTTAAGCTCTTCCTACGAGCAGTACTTC. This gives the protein CASSLSSSYEQYF.

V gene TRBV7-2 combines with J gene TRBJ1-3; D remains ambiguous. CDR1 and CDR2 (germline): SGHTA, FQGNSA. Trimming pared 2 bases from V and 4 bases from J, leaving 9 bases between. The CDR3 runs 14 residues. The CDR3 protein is CASSLIGPGNTIYF. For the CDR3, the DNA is TGTGCCAGCAGCTTAATAGGGCCCGGAAACACCATATATTTT.

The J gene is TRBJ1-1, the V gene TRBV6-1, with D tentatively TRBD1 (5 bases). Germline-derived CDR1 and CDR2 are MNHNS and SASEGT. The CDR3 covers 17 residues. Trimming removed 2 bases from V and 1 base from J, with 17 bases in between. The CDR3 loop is CASSEMEGLMGNTEAFF. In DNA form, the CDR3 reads TGTGCCAGCAGTGAAATGGAGGGGCTGATGGGGAACACTGAAGCTTTCTTT.

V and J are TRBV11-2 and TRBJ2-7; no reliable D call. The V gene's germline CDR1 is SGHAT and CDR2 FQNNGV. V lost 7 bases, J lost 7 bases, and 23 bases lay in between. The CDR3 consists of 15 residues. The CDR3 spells CASTYYGVRLGEQYF. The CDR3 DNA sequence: TGTGCCAGCACTTACTACGGCGTTCGGCTTGGGGAGCAGTACTTC.